Presented here are 21 T cell receptor beta chains from one specimen sequenced in a study of cytomegalovirus exposure and HLA in healthy donors. The PCR was carried out with 60 Vbeta primers and 13 Jbeta primers. Repertoires were generated with immunoSEQ multiplex PCR, while TCRdb's copy carries only in-frame clones and drops some. In the table there are some 120,000 clones, 6.5% to 9.5% of which are singletons. The sample comprised PBMCs. The receptors were gathered from a woman aged 40 to 55 in good health and CMV-seropositive.

This sequence joins TRBV19 and TRBJ1-2; D is ambiguous. V was clipped by 6 bases and J by 4 bases, with 12 bases between them. Germline CDR1 and CDR2: LNHDA and SQIVND (reference sequence). The CDR3 runs to 13 residues. The CDR3 nucleotides read TGTGCCAGTAGCCTGAATGGGCCCTATGGCTACACCTTC. Its translation: CASSLNGPYGYTF. The complete variable domain, with remaining parts taken from reference TRBV19 and TRBJ1-2, reads DGGITQSPKYLFRKEGQNVTLSCEQNLNHDAMYWYRQDPGQGLRLIYYSQIVNDFQKGDIAEGYSVSREKKESFPLTVTSAQKNPTAFYLCASSLNGPYGYTFGSGTRLTVV.

This chain uses TRBV6-1 with TRBJ1-6; 11 nucleotides agree with TRBD1. From germline, CDR1 is MNHNS and CDR2 SASEGT. The CDR3 length is 21 residues. The junction had 14 bases not matched to a gene; V was cut back by 0 bases and J by 4 bases. The CDR3 coding sequence is TGTGCCAGCAGTGAAGCTTCCGGGACAGGGGGTCTATTGGGGTATAATTCACCCCTCCACTTT. Its translation: CASSEASGTGGLLGYNSPLHF.

The V call is TRBV29-1, the J call TRBJ2-7; D gene uncertain. Germline CDR1 SQVTM, CDR2 ANQGSEA. V dropped 0 bases and J dropped 3 bases, with 6 bases sitting between them. CDR3 length: 12 residues. CDR3 loop: CSVEESIYEQYF. In DNA, the CDR3 is TGCAGCGTTGAAGAGTCCATCTACGAGCAGTACTTC.

This sequence joins TRBV2 and TRBJ2-7; a possible D gene is TRBD1 (6 bases). The CDR3 is 14 residues long. The germline gives CDR1 SNHLY, CDR2 FYNNEI. The V and J ends lost 6 bases and 6 bases respectively, with 18 bases between them. CDR3 DNA sequence: TGTGCCAGCAGCAGGCTACAGGGAAGGCTCGAGCAGTACTTC. This sequence encodes CASSRLQGRLEQYF.

V usage is TRBV29-1 and J usage is TRBJ2-5, with a possible D match to TRBD2 (5 bases). The closer fit of TRBJ2-7 to the DNA end suggests the J call may be wrong. This CDR3 region has 14 residues. Germline V gene data show CDR1 as SQVTM and CDR2 as ANQGSEA. The CDR3 loop is CSVEIAGRSYEQYF. DNA for the CDR3: TGCAGCGTTGAGATCGCGGGCAGGTCCTACGAGCAGTACTTC.

This chain connects TRBV9 to TRBJ1-2; D uncertain. Germline CDR1 is SGDLS and CDR2 is YYNGEE. The CDR3 runs 14 residues. Trimming shortened V by 0 bases and J by 4 bases, and 10 bases separated the two germline ends. The CDR3 sequence is CASSVVGRGYGYTF. DNA for the CDR3: TGTGCCAGCAGCGTAGTAGGGCGGGGCTATGGCTACACCTTC.

The CDR3 bases are TGTGCCAGTGACAGGGGGTTCAGCACAGATACGCAGTATTTT. It yields the protein CASDRGFSTDTQYF. The chain couples TRBV19 to TRBJ2-3, with 9 positions matching TRBD1. The germline V gene encodes CDR1 LNHDA and CDR2 SQIVND (reference sequence). The CDR3 runs to 14 residues. V shed 8 bases and J 0 bases; nucleotides not matched to a gene: 3.

The rearrangement joins TRBV2 to TRBJ2-7, with TRBD1 matching over 9 bases. V lost 7 bases and J lost 9; bases outside the gene matches: 10. This CDR3 has 13 residues. Germline V gives CDR1 SNHLY, CDR2 FYNNEI. The DNA of the CDR3 is TGTGCCAGCACTGGGGACAGGGAAAGAGTGCAGTACTTC. Translating it yields CASTGDRERVQYF.

The V call is TRBV6-5, the J call TRBJ2-7; D is uncertain. V was clipped by 6 bases and J by 0 bases, with 12 bases between them. Germline V gives CDR1 MNHEY, CDR2 SVGAGI. The CDR3 spans 14 residues. The CDR3 DNA follows: TGTGCCAGCAGCTCGAGCCGGAGCTCCTACGAGCAGTACTTC. Protein sequence: CASSSSRSSYEQYF.

The V call is TRBV18, the J call TRBJ1-5; 7 bases agree with TRBD1. This CDR3 comprises 17 residues. CDR1 and CDR2 from the germline V gene are KGHSH and LQKENI. After removal of 4 bases from V and 2 bases from J, the junction contained 11 bases not matched to a gene. CDR3 nucleotide sequence: TGTGCCAGCTCACATTTGGGACAGTCAGGGGGCAATCAGCCCCAGCATTTT. Translation: CASSHLGQSGGNQPQHF. The variable domain in full, completed from reference TRBV18 and TRBJ1-5, reads NAGVMQNPRHLVRRRGQEARLRCSPMKGHSHVYWYRQLPEEGLKFMVYLQKENIIDESGMPKERFSAEFPKEGPSILRIQQVVRGDSAAYFCASSHLGQSGGNQPQHFGDGTRLSIL.

In this sample, this clone turned up a few times. This chain links TRBV15 with TRBJ1-4; D is possibly TRBD1 (5 bases). The CDR3 length is 15 residues. Germline CDR1 and CDR2: LNHNV and YYDKDF (reference sequence). Trimming pared 0 bases from V and 8 bases from J, leaving 13 bases between. CDR3 DNA: TGTGCCACCAGCAGAGATTATAAGGGGCGCGAAAAACTGTTTTTT. It translates to CATSRDYKGREKLFF.

The rearrangement uses TRBV25-1 and TRBJ1-4; no reliable D call. V was pared by 6 bases and J by 8 bases, with 10 bases between. This CDR3 comprises 12 residues. CDR1 MGHDK and CDR2 SYGVNS come from the germline V gene. The CDR3 DNA reads TGTGCCAGCAGGGGGAGGCTCGAAAAACTGTTTTTT. Amino acids: CASRGRLEKLFF.

This chain joins TRBV5-1 and TRBJ1-2; D may be TRBD1 (6 bases). This CDR3 has 13 amino acids. Germline CDR1 is SGHRS and CDR2 is YFSETQ. Trimming removed 4 bases at V and 2 bases at J, with 9 bases between. The DNA for the CDR3 is TGCGCCAGCAGCCCACAGGGCAACTATGGCTACACCTTC. Its protein is CASSPQGNYGYTF.

The V and J genes are TRBV4-2 and TRBJ2-7, with D perhaps matching TRBD1 (6 bases). The CDR3 is made up of 14 amino acids. V lost 6 bases and J lost 1, with 13 bases in between. Germline V gene data show CDR1 as LGHNA and CDR2 as YNFKEQ. As DNA, the CDR3 is TGTGCCAGCAGTCCTTATAGGGGGTCCTACGAGCAGTACTTC. Encoded protein: CASSPYRGSYEQYF.

The CDR3 DNA is TGCAGCGTTGGCGGGCTTGCGGAGACAGATACGCAGTATTTT. Its translation: CSVGGLAETDTQYF. The chain combines TRBV29-1 with TRBJ2-3; a possible D gene is TRBD2 (5 bases). Germline values: CDR1 SQVTM, CDR2 ANQGSEA. The CDR3 has 14 residues. V was clipped by 4 bases and J by 3 bases, with 14 bases between them.

This clone was observed a few times. J is TRBJ1-6 and V is TRBV9, with TRBD1 identical over 10 bases. J was trimmed by 9 bases and V by 3 bases; bases with no gene match: 6. The CDR3 covers 15 residues. Germline CDR1 reads SGDLS; CDR2 reads YYNGEE. This CDR3 reads CASSAGQGVPSPLHF. CDR3 sequence (DNA): TGTGCCAGCAGCGCCGGACAGGGGGTCCCTTCACCCCTCCACTTT.

This clone has more than one count but fewer than ten. The rearrangement joins TRBV4-2 to TRBJ1-5; D is unclear. Germline assignment: CDR1 LGHNA and CDR2 YNFKEQ. The CDR3 totals 15 residues. Trimming stripped 0 bases from V and 5 bases from J, with 11 bases between. The CDR3 sequence: CASSQEGGHHQPQHF. CDR3 nucleotide sequence: TGTGCCAGCAGCCAAGAGGGAGGGCATCATCAGCCCCAGCATTTT.

The chain links TRBV7-9 to TRBJ1-2, with D uncertain. The CDR3 sequence is 14 residues long. V was clipped by 5 bases and J by 4 bases, with 14 bases between them. CDR1 and CDR2 (germline): SEHNR, FQNEAQ (reference sequence). CDR3 in DNA: TGTGCCAGCAGCCCCCTCGGCGGTGCCTATGGCTACACCTTC. Amino acid sequence: CASSPLGGAYGYTF.

V gene TRBV10-3 combines with J gene TRBJ2-3; D is perhaps TRBD2 (6 bases). CDR3 length: 13 amino acids. The germline CDR1 and CDR2 sequences are ENHRY and SYGVKD. Trimming shortened V by 6 bases and J by 4 bases, and 11 bases separated the two germline ends. This CDR3 reads CAISPDYSDTQYF. DNA for the CDR3: TGTGCCATCAGCCCGGACTATTCAGATACGCAGTATTTT.

Only a few counts were recorded for this clone. This sequence joins TRBV5-8 and TRBJ1-6; weak D call: TRBD1 (5 bases). The length of the CDR3 is 13 residues. The V gene's germline CDR1 is SGHTS and CDR2 YDEGEE. Trimming took off 2 bases at V and 10 bases at J, with 10 bases between the two ends. CDR3 nucleotides: TGTGCCAGCAGCTTCCGGGAGGGGTCACCCCTCCACTTT. Amino acids: CASSFREGSPLHF.

CDR3: CASSRDGSTEAFF. CDR3 coding DNA: TGTGCCAGCAGCAGGGACGGGAGCACTGAAGCTTTCTTT. The genes are TRBV9 and TRBJ1-1; perhaps TRBD1 as D (5 bases). Germline CDR1 is SGDLS and CDR2 is YYNGEE. The V end lost 4 bases, the J end lost 4 bases, and 11 bases lay between the germline ends. There are 13 residues in the CDR3. Full variable domain (remainder filled in from reference TRBV9 and TRBJ1-1): DSGVTQTPKHLITATGQRVTLRCSPRSGDLSVYWYQQSLDQGLQFLIQYYNGEERAKGNILERFSAQQFPDLHSELNLSSLELGDSALYFCASSRDGSTEAFFGQGTRLTVV.